Each of the 24 T cell receptor beta chains below was sequenced from the same sample in a study of blood T cell repertoires in COVID-19. TCRdb's table, derived via immunoSEQ multiplex PCR, lists solely in-frame clones and lacks some. The sample carries 300,000 to 400,000 clones, about 87% recorded once. Material: peripheral blood. The receptors were sampled from a woman in her forties or fifties with COVID-19, enrolled during active disease.

This chain connects TRBV5-1 to TRBJ2-2; a weak D match, TRBD1 (7 bases). V was clipped by 7 bases and J by 2 bases, with 15 bases between them. Germline values: CDR1 SGHRS, CDR2 YFSETQ. The CDR3 spans 15 residues. The CDR3 bases are TGCGCCAGCTTCAGGGGGGAGTTAAACACCGGGGAGCTGTTTTTT. This encodes CASFRGELNTGELFF.

The rearrangement uses TRBV7-5 and TRBJ1-5; TRBD1 reflects the table's D call only, with no check against the DNA. TRBV7-5 is designated a pseudogene. The CDR3 contains 14 residues. DNA for the CDR3: TGTGCCAGAAGCTTTGCAGGGGTCGATCAGCCCCAGCATTTT. Translated: CARSFAGVDQPQHF.

The CDR3 DNA is TGCGCCAGCAGCTTGGAATCAGGGTTAACTAATGAAAAACTGTTTTTT. This sequence encodes CASSLESGLTNEKLFF. The rearrangement joins TRBV5-1 to TRBJ1-4; a possible D gene is TRBD1 (5 bases). Germline-derived CDR1 and CDR2 are SGHRS and YFSETQ. This CDR3 region has 16 residues. V lost 0 bases and J 1 base, leaving 10 bases between the germline ends.

The chain has TRBV7-2 and TRBJ2-5; 8 nucleotides match TRBD2. CDR3 length: 16 residues. The germline V gene has CDR1 SGHTA and CDR2 FQGNSA. After removal of 7 bases from V and 5 bases from J, the junction contained 15 bases not matched to a gene. CDR3 sequence reads: CASNPRGGRRGETQYF. CDR3 bases: TGTGCCAGCAACCCCAGGGGCGGGAGGAGGGGTGAGACCCAGTACTTC.

The V gene is TRBV27, the J gene TRBJ1-2; no clear D. The length of the CDR3 is 14 residues. Deletions cut 6 bases from V and 4 bases from J, with 15 bases between. From germline, CDR1 is MNHEY and CDR2 SMNVEV (reference sequence). The CDR3: CASRRATGAYGYTF. The CDR3 DNA sequence: TGTGCCAGCAGGCGGGCAACCGGTGCCTATGGCTACACCTTC.

The chain has TRBV25-1 and TRBJ1-4, with TRBD1 identical over 7 bases. Germline CDR1 MGHDK, CDR2 SYGVNS. Trimming removed 3 bases from V and 0 bases from J; junction bases left unmatched: 4. The CDR3 runs to 16 residues. CDR3 DNA sequence: TGTGCCAGCAGTGAGGGACAGTCTGCAACTAATGAAAAACTGTTTTTT. Translating gives CASSEGQSATNEKLFF.

This rearrangement joins TRBV12-3 or TRBV12-4 to TRBJ2-7, with TRBD2 identical over 11 bases. V gave up 7 bases and J gave up 7 bases; unmatched junction bases: 6. The CDR3 sequence is 13 residues long. This CDR3 is CASKVAGGREQYF. In DNA, the CDR3 is TGTGCCAGCAAGGTAGCGGGAGGGCGGGAGCAGTACTTC.

The rearrangement links TRBV6-5 to TRBJ2-1, with D perhaps matching TRBD1 (6 bases). The ends were cut back, 6 bases at V and 0 bases at J, with 12 bases in the middle. This CDR3 is 15 amino acids long. Looked up from germline, CDR1 is MNHEY and CDR2 is SVGAGI. The CDR3: CASSQQGGSYNEQFF. CDR3 sequence (DNA): TGTGCCAGCAGCCAACAGGGCGGCTCCTACAATGAGCAGTTCTTC.

This chain uses TRBV6-5 with TRBJ1-1; D is possibly TRBD1 (5 bases). The germline V and J ends were trimmed by 8 bases and 8 bases, with 18 bases remaining between them. Germline lookup yields CDR1 MNHEY and CDR2 SVGAGI. The CDR3 spans 13 residues. The CDR3 nucleotides are TGTGCCAGCCGCGATCCCGGACATGCAGAAGCTTTCTTT. Protein product: CASRDPGHAEAFF.

The chain uses TRBV5-1 and TRBJ2-3; 14 bases match TRBD2. This CDR3 comprises 19 residues. J gave up 1 base and V 2 bases, and 9 bases lay outside the gene matches. Germline lookup yields CDR1 SGHRS and CDR2 YFSETQ. The CDR3 DNA follows: TGCGCCAGCAGCTTTACCGGGACTAGCGGGAGATCTGGCACAGATACGCAGTATTTT. Encoded protein: CASSFTGTSGRSGTDTQYF.

This clone was detected once. The chain combines TRBV19 with TRBJ1-2; 7 bases are shared with TRBD1. J lost 6 bases, V lost 5 bases, and 6 bases had no gene match. The germline V gene has CDR1 LNHDA and CDR2 SQIVND (reference sequence). CDR3 length: 13 amino acids. The CDR3 region is CASSLQDRNGYTF. The CDR3, as DNA: TGTGCCAGTAGTCTACAGGACAGGAATGGCTACACCTTC.

This chain joins TRBV11-2 and TRBJ1-4; 7 nucleotides agree with TRBD1. This CDR3 spans 14 amino acids. The ends lost 5 bases at V and 4 bases at J; junction bases unmatched: 4. CDR1 is SGHAT, CDR2 FQNNGV, per germline. CDR3: CASSVGTVNEKLFF. The CDR3 coding sequence is TGTGCCAGCAGCGTCGGGACAGTTAATGAAAAACTGTTTTTT.

The chain carries TRBV12-3 or TRBV12-4 and TRBJ1-6; D is unresolved. The germline V and J ends were trimmed by 6 bases and 9 bases, with 12 bases remaining between them. CDR3 size: 13 residues. CDR3 DNA: TGTGCCAGCAGCCAGATTATTGGTTCACCCCTCCACTTT. Translating gives CASSQIIGSPLHF.

The V gene is TRBV19, the J gene TRBJ1-2; D unclear. Germline V lookup: CDR1 LNHDA, CDR2 SQIVND (reference sequence). V gave up 3 bases and J gave up 4 bases, with 12 bases separating them. The CDR3 consists of 14 residues. The CDR3 spells CASSIGQKFYGYTF. As DNA, the CDR3 is TGTGCCAGTAGTATTGGCCAGAAATTCTATGGCTACACCTTC. The full variable domain, in which reference TRBV19 and TRBJ1-2 provide the parts outside the CDR3, is DGGITQSPKYLFRKEGQNVTLSCEQNLNHDAMYWYRQDPGQGLRLIYYSQIVNDFQKGDIAEGYSVSREKKESFPLTVTSAQKNPTAFYLCASSIGQKFYGYTFGSGTRLTVV.

This sequence joins TRBV29-1 and TRBJ2-3; D uncertain. The V gene lost 4 bases and the J gene lost 2 bases, with 13 bases spanning the gap. The CDR3 spans 14 residues. CDR1 is SQVTM, CDR2 ANQGSEA, per germline. CDR3 loop: CSVAPRGNTDTQYF. The CDR3 nucleotides read TGCAGCGTTGCACCCCGCGGAAACACAGATACGCAGTATTTT.

CDR3: CASSSHRGDTQYF. The CDR3 coding sequence is TGTGCCAGTAGTTCCCACCGGGGTGATACGCAGTATTTT. The V and J genes are TRBV19 and TRBJ2-3; weak D call: TRBD2 (5 bases). The germline gives CDR1 LNHDA, CDR2 SQIVND (reference sequence). Trimming took off 5 bases at V and 6 bases at J, with 12 bases between the two ends. The CDR3 is 13 residues long. Complete variable domain (other parts from reference TRBV19 and TRBJ2-3): DGGITQSPKYLFRKEGQNVTLSCEQNLNHDAMYWYRQDPGQGLRLIYYSQIVNDFQKGDIAEGYSVSREKKESFPLTVTSAQKNPTAFYLCASSSHRGDTQYFGPGTRLTVL.

This chain links TRBV11-3 with TRBJ2-1; 11 nucleotides agree with TRBD2. The CDR3 extends over 17 amino acids. V gave up 2 bases and J gave up 3 bases; unmatched junction bases: 6. Germline lookup yields CDR1 SGHNT and CDR2 YENEEA. The CDR3, as DNA: TGTGCCAGCAGCTTATTCGCCGGGACTAGCGGCTACAATGAGCAGTTCTTC. Translation gives CASSLFAGTSGYNEQFF.

The chain recombines TRBV6-6 with TRBJ1-2; 8 nucleotides align to TRBD1. Trimming at V came to 6 bases and at J to 4 bases, leaving 7 bases not matched to a gene. This CDR3 has 14 amino acids. Per the germline V gene, CDR1 is MNHNY and CDR2 is SVGAGI (reference sequence). CDR3 residues: CASSTPGGGYGYTF. Here the CDR3 DNA reads TGTGCCAGCAGCACCCCAGGGGGCGGCTATGGCTACACCTTC.

This clone was observed once. This rearrangement joins TRBV27 to TRBJ1-1; D not resolved. The V end lost 6 bases, the J end lost 4 bases, and 15 bases lay between the germline ends. The CDR3 spans 14 residues. Germline CDR1 MNHEY, CDR2 SMNVEV (reference sequence). This CDR3 is CASSSDTERTEAFF. CDR3 DNA: TGTGCCAGCAGCTCAGATACGGAGCGCACTGAAGCTTTCTTT.

The gene calls are TRBV19 and TRBJ2-7, with TRBD2 matching 8 bases. V lost 1 base and J lost 3; bases outside the gene matches: 5. Per germline, CDR1 LNHDA and CDR2 SQIVND (reference sequence). The CDR3 spans 15 residues. The CDR3 nucleotides read TGTGCCAGTAGTATAGCAGGTAGCGGGGTCTACGAGCAGTACTTC. It translates to CASSIAGSGVYEQYF.

J is TRBJ2-7 and V is TRBV4-2; weak D call: TRBD1 (6 bases). V shed 0 bases and J shed 2 bases, with 8 bases lying between them. Germline assignment: CDR1 LGHNA and CDR2 YNFKEQ. The CDR3 covers 14 residues. CDR3 coding DNA: TGTGCCAGCAGCCAAGAGGACAGCCCCTACGAGCAGTACTTC. This translates into CASSQEDSPYEQYF.

The rearrangement joins TRBV14 to TRBJ1-1; a weak D match, TRBD1 (5 bases). Germline values: CDR1 SGHDN, CDR2 FVKESK. This CDR3 spans 16 amino acids. V gave up 3 bases and J gave up 1 base, with 15 bases separating them. CDR3 in amino acids: CASSQRWGVANTEAFF. CDR3 nucleotides: TGTGCCAGCAGCCAGCGATGGGGGGTCGCGAACACTGAAGCTTTCTTT.

The sample holds a few counts of this clone. The rearrangement links TRBV6-6 to TRBJ1-2, with D perhaps TRBD1 (5 bases). Trimming pared 8 bases from V and 6 bases from J, leaving 10 bases between. The CDR3 is made up of 11 amino acids. CDR1 is MNHNY, CDR2 SVGAGI, per germline (reference sequence). The DNA of the CDR3 is TGTGCCAGCGGCAGGGTAAATGGCTACACCTTC. This encodes CASGRVNGYTF.

The V call is TRBV28, the J call TRBJ2-4; tentative D call: TRBD1 (6 bases). Trimming pared 6 bases from V and 0 bases from J, leaving 12 bases between. Per germline, CDR1 MDHEN and CDR2 SYDVKM. The CDR3 loop spans 15 amino acids. CDR3 in amino acids: CASSPGQLAKNIQYF. CDR3 in DNA: TGTGCCAGCAGCCCCGGACAGCTAGCCAAAAACATTCAGTACTTC.